This T cell receptor beta chain was sequenced during a study of naive and memory T cell subsets. This clonotype is labeled medium-sized (0.01 to 0.1%). Alpha and beta constant region primers primed reverse transcription for blood and skin samples. Amplification of ligated cDNA took four PCR rounds with SP2 and nested alpha and beta constant primers. TCRdb reprocessed the 5' RACE reads with MiXCR, giving one entry per CDR3 protein. The table records more than 20,000 distinct CDR3 sequences, under 25% of them present only once. Germline V gene data show CDR1 as LNHNV and CDR2 as YYDKDF (reference sequence). The CDR3 contains 14 residues. Trimming pared 2 bases from V and 5 bases from J, leaving 11 bases between. RNA was extracted from more than 2 ml of whole blood of healthy adults. The library had UMIs added by 3' ligation of an oligonucleotide to TCR cDNA.

The TCR originated in a female donor in good health. The rearrangement uses TRBV15 and TRBJ2-3, with D possibly TRBD2 on 5 matching bases. This CDR3 is CATSRNLREDTQYF. CDR3 nucleotide sequence: TGTGCCACCAGCAGAAACTTGAGGGAAGATACGCAGTATTTT. Using reference TRBV15 and TRBJ2-3 for the parts outside the CDR3, the full variable domain is DAMVIQNPRYQVTQFGKPVTLSCSQTLNHNVMYWYQQKSSQAPKLLFHYYDKDFNNEADTPDNFQSRRPNTSFCFLDIRSPGLGDTAMYLCATSRNLREDTQYFGPGTRLTVL.